This TCR beta chain originates from a study of cytomegalovirus exposure and HLA in healthy donors. Whole-study findings and limits: Reports described diagnosis of cytomegalovirus status by the classifier as highly specific and sensitive. In vitro confirmation showed three CMV-associated chains to be CMV antigen specific.

Comments on this clone: Its antigen is unknown.

Germline-derived CDR1 and CDR2 are LNHDA and SQIVND (reference sequence). Trimming stripped 3 bases from V and 1 base from J, with 7 bases between. The CDR3 is made up of 14 amino acids. Here immunoSEQ multiplex PCR was the method, and the copy in TCRdb shows in-frame clones only, minus some. The sample records about 170,000 clones, less than 90% being singletons. An approximately 130-subject validation cohort, separate from the approximately 670-subject first cohort, supplied the donors. This clonotype was sampled from a woman aged 18-29 years in good health and CMV-seronegative. V is TRBV19 and J is TRBJ2-4, with D maybe TRBD1 (6 bases). Sequencing was performed on PBMCs. Here the CDR3 reads CASSIQGAKNIQYF. The CDR3 coding sequence is TGTGCCAGTAGTATTCAGGGGGCCAAAAACATTCAGTACTTC. Looking up the rest from reference TRBV19 and TRBJ2-4 gives the full variable domain: DGGITQSPKYLFRKEGQNVTLSCEQNLNHDAMYWYRQDPGQGLRLIYYSQIVNDFQKGDIAEGYSVSREKKESFPLTVTSAQKNPTAFYLCASSIQGAKNIQYFGAGTRLSVL.